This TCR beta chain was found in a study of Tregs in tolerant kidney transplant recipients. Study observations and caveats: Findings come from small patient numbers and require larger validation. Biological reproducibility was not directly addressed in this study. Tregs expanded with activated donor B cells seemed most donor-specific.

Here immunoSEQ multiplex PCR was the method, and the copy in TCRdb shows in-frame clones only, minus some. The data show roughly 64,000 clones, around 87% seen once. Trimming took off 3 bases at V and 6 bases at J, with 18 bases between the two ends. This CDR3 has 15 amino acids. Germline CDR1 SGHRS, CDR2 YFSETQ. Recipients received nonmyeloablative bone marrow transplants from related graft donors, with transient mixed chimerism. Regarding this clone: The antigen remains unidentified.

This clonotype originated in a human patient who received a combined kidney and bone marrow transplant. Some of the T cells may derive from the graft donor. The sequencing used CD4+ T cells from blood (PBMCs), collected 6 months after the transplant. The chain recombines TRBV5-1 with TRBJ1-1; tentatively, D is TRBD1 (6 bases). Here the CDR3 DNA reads TGCGCCAGCAGCTCACAGGGTAGTACAGTATCTGAAGCTTTCTTT. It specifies CASSSQGSTVSEAFF.